These T cell receptor beta chains were read from a single sample in a study of T cell responses to AZD1222 COVID-19 vaccine. The assay was immunoSEQ multiplex PCR, and TCRdb's table has in-frame clones only and misses some. The sample contains about 110,000 clones, more than 70% of which appear only once. The input for sequencing was peripheral blood, taken on day 0 of AZD1222 vaccination. The source of these receptors is an adult in good health. The CDR3 runs from the conserved cysteine through the conserved F or W. Fields, in order: J gene, clone size, V gene, D gene, CDR3 protein, CDR3 DNA. A D gene is named only where the DNA matches it firmly. Only some rows state a clone size, as once, few, many or a class for expanded clones.

>TRBJ1-5|-|TRBV5-4|-
CASSSTPYQPQHF
TGTGCCAGCAGCAGTACGCCGTATCAGCCCCAGCATTTT
>TRBJ2-3|-|TRBV3-1/TRBV3-2|-
CASSQEAGSGADTQYF
TGTGCCAGCAGCCAAGAGGCAGGCTCCGGCGCAGATACGCAGTATTTT
>TRBJ2-2|few|TRBV7-9|-
CASSLGTLNTGELFF
TGTGCCAGCAGCTTAGGGACTTTGAACACCGGGGAGCTGTTTTTT
>TRBJ2-7|-|TRBV30|-
CAWSPLAYEQYF
TGTGCCTGGAGTCCCCTGGCCTACGAGCAGTACTTC
>TRBJ1-2|-|TRBV19|-
CASSTLRRHDNYGYTF
TGTGCCAGTAGTACTCTACGGCGTCATGATAACTATGGCTACACCTTC
>TRBJ2-1|-|TRBV27|TRBD2
CASRGTSGYNEQFF
TGTGCCAGCAGAGGGACTAGCGGCTACAATGAGCAGTTCTTC
>TRBJ1-3|once|TRBV2|-
CASVGGNTIYF
TGTGCCAGCGTTGGGGGAAACACCATATATTTT
>TRBJ1-5|-|TRBV29-1|-
CSVVPGQNQPQHF
TGCAGCGTCGTACCGGGCCAGAATCAGCCCCAGCATTTT
>TRBJ1-6|-|TRBV27|-
CASRPGARSSYNSPLHF
TGTGCCAGCAGGCCTGGGGCCCGGAGCTCCTATAATTCACCCCTCCACTTT
>TRBJ2-7|-|TRBV7-2|-
CASSRLQGGEQYF
TGTGCCAGCAGTCGTCTACAGGGAGGGGAGCAGTACTTC
>TRBJ2-7|-|TRBV12-5|-
CASGLFLGFDEQYF
TGTGCTAGTGGTTTGTTTCTCGGGTTCGACGAGCAGTACTTC
>TRBJ2-7|-|TRBV7-9|-
CATAGISYEQYF
TGTGCCACCGCGGGGATATCCTACGAGCAGTACTTC
>TRBJ2-2|-|TRBV6-5|-
CASSYQSRAGELFF
TGTGCCAGCAGTTACCAGAGTCGCGCCGGGGAGCTGTTTTTT
>TRBJ1-5|-|TRBV6-5|TRBD1
CASSLGQGRDQPQHF
TGTGCCAGCAGCCTGGGACAGGGGCGGGATCAGCCCCAGCATTTT
>TRBJ2-1|-|TRBV15|TRBD1
CATSSLRGQGTYNEQFF
TGTGCCACCAGCAGTCTACGGGGACAGGGTACCTACAATGAGCAGTTCTTC
>TRBJ2-1|-|TRBV3-1/TRBV3-2|-
CASSQLLPLAYNEQFF
TGTGCCAGCAGCCAATTACTCCCACTAGCCTACAATGAGCAGTTCTTC
>TRBJ2-7|once|TRBV19|-
CASSINRDGSSYEQYF
TGTGCCAGTAGTATTAACCGGGACGGCAGCTCCTACGAGCAGTACTTC
>TRBJ2-4|-|TRBV29-1|-
CSVASQTGTQNIQYF
TGCAGCGTCGCCTCCCAGACCGGGACACAAAACATTCAGTACTTC
>TRBJ1-2|-|TRBV10-3|-
CAISDRQDYGYTF
TGTGCCATCAGTGATAGACAGGACTATGGCTACACCTTC
>TRBJ2-5|-|TRBV6-1|-
CASSESRGGKTQYF
TGTGCCAGCAGTGAGTCCCGGGGCGGAAAGACCCAGTACTTC
>TRBJ2-5|-|TRBV14|-
CASSQGPGRSGETQYF
TGTGCCAGCAGCCAAGGTCCTGGGCGGTCGGGGGAGACCCAGTACTTC
>TRBJ2-5|-|TRBV28|-
CASSPRETQYF
TGTGCCAGCAGTCCGCGGGAGACCCAGTACTTC
>TRBJ1-2|-|TRBV7-2|TRBD1
CASSPNTGGRYGYTF
TGTGCCAGCAGCCCAAACACAGGGGGGCGCTATGGCTACACCTTC
>TRBJ1-2|-|TRBV10-3|TRBD1
CAIGTETNYGYTF
TGTGCCATCGGGACAGAAACGAACTATGGCTACACCTTC
>TRBJ2-7|-|TRBV28|TRBD2
CASSPGTSPSEQYF
TGTGCCAGCAGCCCCGGGACTAGTCCCTCCGAGCAGTACTTC
>TRBJ2-3|-|TRBV12-5|TRBD2
CASGRTSGSPDTQYF
TGTGCTAGTGGAAGGACTAGCGGGAGCCCAGATACGCAGTATTTT
>TRBJ1-2|-|TRBV28|TRBD1
CASSEMTGGNYGYTF
TGTGCCAGCAGTGAGATGACAGGGGGTAACTATGGCTACACCTTC
>TRBJ1-6|-|TRBV7-2|-
CASSSTDGSSYNSPLHF
TGTGCCAGCAGCTCGACCGACGGGAGCTCCTATAATTCACCCCTCCACTTT
>TRBJ2-7|-|TRBV28|-
CASARDSSYEQYF
TGTGCCAGCGCCCGGGACTCTTCCTACGAGCAGTACTTC
>TRBJ2-4|once|TRBV7-2|TRBD2
CASSSGILAGGTKNIQYF
TGTGCCAGCAGCTCTGGGATTCTAGCGGGAGGGACCAAAAACATTCAGTACTTC
>TRBJ1-5|once|TRBV28|TRBD1
CASSIQRWTGQIGNQPQHF
TGTGCCAGCAGTATACAGCGGTGGACAGGTCAGATAGGCAATCAGCCCCAGCATTTT
>TRBJ2-7|-|TRBV29-1|TRBD2
CSAARPSGMAWEQYF
TGCAGCGCCGCGAGACCTAGCGGGATGGCATGGGAGCAGTACTTC
>TRBJ1-2|few|TRBV5-8|-
CASSYTTGGYGYTF
TGTGCCAGCAGCTACACGACAGGCGGATATGGCTACACCTTC
>TRBJ2-7|-|TRBV11-2|TRBD2
CASSPTIAGRAYEQYF
TGTGCCAGCAGCCCTACGATAGCGGGGAGAGCATACGAGCAGTACTTC
>TRBJ2-1|-|TRBV12-3/TRBV12-4|-
CASSFAGSDEQFF
TGTGCCAGCAGTTTCGCGGGATCGGATGAGCAGTTCTTC
>TRBJ2-7|-|TRBV5-4|-
CASSPGVDPSYEQYF
TGTGCCAGCAGCCCGGGGGTGGACCCCTCCTACGAGCAGTACTTC
>TRBJ1-5|-|TRBV4-2|-
CASSQVGFGQPQHF
TGTGCCAGCAGCCAAGTGGGTTTCGGTCAGCCCCAGCATTTT
>TRBJ1-2|-|TRBV30|-
CAWSAAGGGAGYGYTF
TGTGCCTGGAGTGCCGCCGGAGGGGGGGCTGGGTATGGCTACACCTTC
>TRBJ1-2|-|TRBV28|-
CASSSPTGAREGYTF
TGTGCCAGCAGTTCCCCTACGGGGGCTCGTGAAGGCTACACCTTC
>TRBJ1-6|once|TRBV6-6|-
CASSDRDGNNSPLHF
TGTGCCAGCAGTGATCGCGACGGCAATAATTCACCCCTCCACTTT
>TRBJ2-6|few|TRBV7-6|TRBD1
CASSSGTGRSANVLTF
TGTGCCAGCAGCTCAGGGACAGGGAGGAGCGCCAACGTCCTGACTTTC
>TRBJ2-7|-|TRBV19|-
CASSITRTSYEQYF
TGTGCCAGTAGTATAACAAGAACATCCTACGAGCAGTACTTC
>TRBJ1-4|-|TRBV6-6|TRBD1
CASIAGTVNEKLFF
TGTGCCAGCATAGCCGGGACAGTGAATGAAAAACTGTTTTTT
>TRBJ2-7|-|TRBV6-5|-
CASSPIPDSYEQYF
TGTGCCAGCAGCCCCATCCCGGACAGCTACGAGCAGTACTTC
>TRBJ2-3|few|TRBV18|-
CASSPASLKDTQYF
TGTGCCAGCTCACCAGCTAGTCTTAAAGATACGCAGTATTTT
>TRBJ1-5|-|TRBV28|TRBD1
CASSPGQVRQPQHF
TGTGCCAGCAGTCCGGGACAGGTCCGCCAGCCCCAGCATTTT
>TRBJ1-5|-|TRBV19|-
CATKNPDSLNQPQHF
TGTGCCACCAAAAACCCGGACAGTCTTAATCAGCCCCAGCATTTT
>TRBJ2-3|-|TRBV5-1|-
CASSPGIFTDTQYF
TGCGCCAGCAGCCCCGGGATTTTCACAGATACGCAGTATTTT
>TRBJ2-7|few|TRBV5-5|-
CASSLASPVYEQYF
TGTGCCAGCAGCTTAGCTAGCCCGGTCTACGAGCAGTACTTC
>TRBJ1-2|-|TRBV6-6|-
CASGPRPNYGYTF
TGTGCCAGCGGTCCCCGCCCCAACTATGGCTACACCTTC
>TRBJ2-7|-|TRBV18|TRBD2
CASSPPGGSSYEQYF
TGTGCCAGCTCACCACCCGGCGGGAGCTCCTACGAGCAGTACTTC
>TRBJ2-7|-|TRBV19|-
CASSTGNGKYEQYF
TGTGCCAGTAGTACAGGGAACGGGAAATACGAGCAGTACTTC
>TRBJ2-1|-|TRBV11-3|-
CASSLEGGIHEQFF
TGTGCCAGCAGCTTAGAGGGCGGGATCCATGAGCAGTTCTTC